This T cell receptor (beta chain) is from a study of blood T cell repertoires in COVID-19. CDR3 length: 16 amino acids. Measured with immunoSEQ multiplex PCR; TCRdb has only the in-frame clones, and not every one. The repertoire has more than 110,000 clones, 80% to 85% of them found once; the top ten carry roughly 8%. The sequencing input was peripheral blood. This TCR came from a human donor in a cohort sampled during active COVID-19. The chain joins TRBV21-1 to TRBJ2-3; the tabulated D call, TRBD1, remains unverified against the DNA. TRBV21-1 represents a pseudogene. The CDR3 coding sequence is TGTGCCAGCACTCTAAACCGGGACAGGAGCACAGATACGCAGTATTTT. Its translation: CASTLNRDRSTDTQYF.